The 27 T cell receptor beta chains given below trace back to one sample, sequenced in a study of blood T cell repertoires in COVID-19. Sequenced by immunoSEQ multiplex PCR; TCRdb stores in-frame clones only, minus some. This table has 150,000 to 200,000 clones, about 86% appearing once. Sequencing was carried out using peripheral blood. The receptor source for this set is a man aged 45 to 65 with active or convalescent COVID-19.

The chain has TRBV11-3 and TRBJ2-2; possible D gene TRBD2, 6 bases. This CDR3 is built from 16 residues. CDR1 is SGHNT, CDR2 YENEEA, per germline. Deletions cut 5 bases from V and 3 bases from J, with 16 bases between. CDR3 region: CASSPPGTSYTGELFF. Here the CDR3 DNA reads TGTGCCAGCAGCCCCCCCGGTACTAGCTACACCGGGGAGCTGTTTTTT. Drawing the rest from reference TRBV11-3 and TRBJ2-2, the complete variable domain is EAGVVQSPRYKIIEKKQPVAFWCNPISGHNTLYWYLQNLGQGPELLIRYENEEAVDDSQLPKDRFSAERLKGVDSTLKIQPAELGDSAVYLCASSPPGTSYTGELFFGEGSRLTVL.

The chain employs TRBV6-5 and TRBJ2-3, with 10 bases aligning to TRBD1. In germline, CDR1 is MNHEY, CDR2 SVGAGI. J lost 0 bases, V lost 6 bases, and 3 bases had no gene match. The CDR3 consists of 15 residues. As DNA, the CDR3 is TGTGCCAGCAGGAGGGACAGGGGAAGCACAGATACGCAGTATTTT. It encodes CASRRDRGSTDTQYF.

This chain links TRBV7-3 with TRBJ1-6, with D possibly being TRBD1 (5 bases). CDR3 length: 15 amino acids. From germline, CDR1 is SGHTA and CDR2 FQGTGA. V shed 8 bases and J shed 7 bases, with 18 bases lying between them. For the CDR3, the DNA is TGTGCCAGCCCCGGGGGGGGATCAGGCAATTCACCCCTCCACTTT. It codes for CASPGGGSGNSPLHF.

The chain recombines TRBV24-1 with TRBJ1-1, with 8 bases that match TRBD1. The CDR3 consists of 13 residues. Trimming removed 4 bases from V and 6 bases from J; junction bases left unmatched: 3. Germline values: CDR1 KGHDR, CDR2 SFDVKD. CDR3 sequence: CATSELDRAEAFF. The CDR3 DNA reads TGTGCCACCAGTGAGTTGGACAGGGCTGAAGCTTTCTTT.

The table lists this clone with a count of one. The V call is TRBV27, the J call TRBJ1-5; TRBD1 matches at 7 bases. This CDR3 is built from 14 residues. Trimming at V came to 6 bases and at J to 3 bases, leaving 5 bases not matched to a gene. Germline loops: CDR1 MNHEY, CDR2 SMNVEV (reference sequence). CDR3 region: CASSQGDTNQPQHF. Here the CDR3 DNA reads TGTGCCAGCAGCCAGGGGGACACCAATCAGCCCCAGCATTTT.

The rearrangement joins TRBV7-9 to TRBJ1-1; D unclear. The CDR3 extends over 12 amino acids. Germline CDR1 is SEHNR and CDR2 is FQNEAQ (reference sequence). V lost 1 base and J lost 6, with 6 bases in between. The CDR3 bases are TGTGCCAGCAGCTTAGTCGTTTCTGAAGCTTTCTTT. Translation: CASSLVVSEAFF.

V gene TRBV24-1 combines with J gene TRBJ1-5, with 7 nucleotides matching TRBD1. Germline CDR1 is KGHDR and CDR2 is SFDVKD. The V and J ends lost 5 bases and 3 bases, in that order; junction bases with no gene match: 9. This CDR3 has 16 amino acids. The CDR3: CATSGIPTGFNQPQHF. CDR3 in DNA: TGTGCCACCAGTGGTATACCGACAGGGTTCAATCAGCCCCAGCATTTT.

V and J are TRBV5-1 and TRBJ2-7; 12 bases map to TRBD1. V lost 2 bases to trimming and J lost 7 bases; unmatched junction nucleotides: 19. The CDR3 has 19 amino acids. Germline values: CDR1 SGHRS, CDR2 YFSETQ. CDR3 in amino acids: CASSFPGQGATLQSGEQYF. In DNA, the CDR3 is TGCGCCAGCAGCTTCCCGGGACAGGGGGCTACCCTTCAGTCGGGGGAGCAGTACTTC.

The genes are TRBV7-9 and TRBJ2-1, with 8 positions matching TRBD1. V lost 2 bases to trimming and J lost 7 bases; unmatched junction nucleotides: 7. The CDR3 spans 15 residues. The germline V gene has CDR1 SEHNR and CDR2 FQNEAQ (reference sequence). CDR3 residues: CASSLRQGSPNEQFF. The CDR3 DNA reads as TGTGCCAGCAGCTTACGACAGGGGTCACCAAATGAGCAGTTCTTC.

The CDR3 sequence: CASSWTGGRETQYF. CDR3 sequence (DNA): TGTGCCAGCTCGTGGACAGGGGGCAGAGAGACCCAGTACTTC. The rearrangement links TRBV18 to TRBJ2-5, with TRBD1 matching over 11 bases. Germline V gene sequence: CDR1 KGHSH, CDR2 LQKENI. After removal of 6 bases from V and 4 bases from J, the junction contained 4 bases not matched to a gene. The CDR3 consists of 14 residues.

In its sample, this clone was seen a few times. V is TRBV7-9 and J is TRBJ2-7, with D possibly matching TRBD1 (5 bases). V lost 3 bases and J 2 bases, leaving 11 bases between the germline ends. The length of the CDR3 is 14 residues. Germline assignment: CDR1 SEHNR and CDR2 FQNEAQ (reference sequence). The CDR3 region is CASSLGRDTYEQYF. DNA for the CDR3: TGTGCCAGCAGCTTGGGCAGGGATACCTACGAGCAGTACTTC. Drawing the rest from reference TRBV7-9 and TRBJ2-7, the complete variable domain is DTGVSQNPRHKITKRGQNVTFRCDPISEHNRLYWYRQTLGQGPEFLTYFQNEAQLEKSRLLSDRFSAERPKGSFSTLEIQRTEQGDSAMYLCASSLGRDTYEQYFGPGTRLTVT.

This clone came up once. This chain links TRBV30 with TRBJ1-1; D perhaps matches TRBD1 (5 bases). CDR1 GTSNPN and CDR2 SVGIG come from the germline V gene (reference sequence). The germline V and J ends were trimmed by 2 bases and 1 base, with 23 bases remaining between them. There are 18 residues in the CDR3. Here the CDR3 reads CAWSHPPAWMGQNTEAFF. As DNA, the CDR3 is TGTGCCTGGAGTCATCCCCCGGCCTGGATGGGGCAGAACACTGAAGCTTTCTTT.

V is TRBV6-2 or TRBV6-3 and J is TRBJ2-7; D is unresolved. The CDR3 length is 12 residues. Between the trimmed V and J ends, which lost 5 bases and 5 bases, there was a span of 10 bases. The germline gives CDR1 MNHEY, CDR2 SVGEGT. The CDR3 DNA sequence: TGTGCCAGCAGTGACACCACAGACGAGCAGTACTTC. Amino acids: CASSDTTDEQYF.

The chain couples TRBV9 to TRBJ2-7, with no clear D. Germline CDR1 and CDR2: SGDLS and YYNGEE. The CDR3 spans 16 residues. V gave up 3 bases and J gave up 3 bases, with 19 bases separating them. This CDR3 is CASSAQTPPSYYEQYF. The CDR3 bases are TGTGCCAGCAGCGCACAGACACCGCCTTCTTACTACGAGCAGTACTTC.

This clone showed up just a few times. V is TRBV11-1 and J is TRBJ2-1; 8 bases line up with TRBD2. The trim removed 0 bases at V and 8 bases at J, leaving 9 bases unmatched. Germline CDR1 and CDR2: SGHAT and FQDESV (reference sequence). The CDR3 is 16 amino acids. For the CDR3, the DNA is TGTGCCAGCAGCTTAGCAAAAGCGGGAGTGTATGATGAGCAGTTCTTC. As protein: CASSLAKAGVYDEQFF.

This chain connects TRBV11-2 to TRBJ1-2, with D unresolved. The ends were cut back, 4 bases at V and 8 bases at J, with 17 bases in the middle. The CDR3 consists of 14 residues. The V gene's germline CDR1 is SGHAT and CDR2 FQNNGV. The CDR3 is CASSSRTAAGGYTF. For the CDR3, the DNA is TGTGCCAGCAGCTCGCGGACGGCTGCGGGGGGCTACACCTTC.

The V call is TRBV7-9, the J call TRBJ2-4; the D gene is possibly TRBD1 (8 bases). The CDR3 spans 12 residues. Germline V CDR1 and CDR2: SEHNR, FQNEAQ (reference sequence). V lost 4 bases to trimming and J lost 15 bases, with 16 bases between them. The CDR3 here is CASSSTTGEGYF. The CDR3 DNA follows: TGTGCCAGCAGCTCGACGACAGGGGAGGGGTACTTC.

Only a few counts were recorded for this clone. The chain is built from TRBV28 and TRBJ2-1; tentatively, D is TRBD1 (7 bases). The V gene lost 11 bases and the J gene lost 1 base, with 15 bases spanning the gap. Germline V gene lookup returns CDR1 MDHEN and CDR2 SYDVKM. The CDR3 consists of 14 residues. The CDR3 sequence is CAAAAGGSYNEQFF. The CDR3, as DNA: TGTGCCGCGGCGGCAGGGGGGTCCTACAATGAGCAGTTCTTC. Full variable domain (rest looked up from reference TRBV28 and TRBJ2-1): DVKVTQSSRYLVKRTGEKVFLECVQDMDHENMFWYRQDPGLGLRLIYFSYDVKMKEKGDIPEGYSVSREKKERFSLILESASTNQTSMYLCAAAAGGSYNEQFFGPGTRLTVL.

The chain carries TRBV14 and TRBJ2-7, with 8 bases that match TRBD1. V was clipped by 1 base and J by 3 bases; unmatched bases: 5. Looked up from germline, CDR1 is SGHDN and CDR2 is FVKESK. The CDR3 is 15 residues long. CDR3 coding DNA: TGTGCCAGCAGCCAAGCAGGGGGCCTAGTCTACGAGCAGTACTTC. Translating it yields CASSQAGGLVYEQYF. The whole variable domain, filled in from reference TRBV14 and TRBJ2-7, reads EAGVTQFPSHSVIEKGQTVTLRCDPISGHDNLYWYRRVMGKEIKFLLHFVKESKQDESGMPNNRFLAERTGGTYSTLKVQPAELEDSGVYFCASSQAGGLVYEQYFGPGTRLTVT.

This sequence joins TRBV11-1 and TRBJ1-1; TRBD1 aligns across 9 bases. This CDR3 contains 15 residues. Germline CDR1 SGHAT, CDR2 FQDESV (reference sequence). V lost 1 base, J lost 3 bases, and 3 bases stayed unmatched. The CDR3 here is CASSLEGTGHTEAFF. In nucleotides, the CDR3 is TGTGCCAGCAGCTTAGAAGGGACAGGGCACACTGAAGCTTTCTTT.

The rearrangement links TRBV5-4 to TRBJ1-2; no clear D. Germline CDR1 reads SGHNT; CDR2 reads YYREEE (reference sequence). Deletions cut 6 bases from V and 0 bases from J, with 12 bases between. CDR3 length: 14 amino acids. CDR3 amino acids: CASTVTGANYGYTF. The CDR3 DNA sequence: TGTGCCAGCACCGTAACTGGAGCTAACTATGGCTACACCTTC.

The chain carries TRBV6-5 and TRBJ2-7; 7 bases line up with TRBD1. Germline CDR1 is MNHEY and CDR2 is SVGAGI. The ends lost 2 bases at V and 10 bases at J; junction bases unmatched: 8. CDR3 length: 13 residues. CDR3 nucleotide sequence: TGTGCCAGCAGTTACCAAGACAGGGATCCCCAGTACTTC. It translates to CASSYQDRDPQYF.

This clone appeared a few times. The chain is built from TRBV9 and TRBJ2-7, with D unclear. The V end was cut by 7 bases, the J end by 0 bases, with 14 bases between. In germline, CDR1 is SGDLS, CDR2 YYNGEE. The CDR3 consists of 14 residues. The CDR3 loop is CASSKAAISYEQYF. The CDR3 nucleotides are TGTGCCAGCTCCAAGGCGGCCATCTCCTACGAGCAGTACTTC.

The CDR3 DNA is TGTGCCAGCAGAGCCATAGCGGGGGGGAAAGAGACCCAGTACTTC. It encodes CASRAIAGGKETQYF. The rearrangement uses TRBV28 and TRBJ2-5; 11 positions match TRBD2. V lost 6 bases and J lost 3; bases outside the gene matches: 6. Germline CDR1 and CDR2: MDHEN and SYDVKM. This CDR3 has 15 amino acids. The variable domain in full, completed from reference TRBV28 and TRBJ2-5, reads DVKVTQSSRYLVKRTGEKVFLECVQDMDHENMFWYRQDPGLGLRLIYFSYDVKMKEKGDIPEGYSVSREKKERFSLILESASTNQTSMYLCASRAIAGGKETQYFGPGTRLLVL.

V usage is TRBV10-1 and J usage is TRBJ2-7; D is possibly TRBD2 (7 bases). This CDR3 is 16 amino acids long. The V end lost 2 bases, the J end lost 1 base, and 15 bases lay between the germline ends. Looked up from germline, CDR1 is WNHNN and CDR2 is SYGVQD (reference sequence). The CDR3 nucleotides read TGCGCCAGCAGTGAGATAAGGGGGGGACAATCCTACGAGCAGTACTTC. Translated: CASSEIRGGQSYEQYF.

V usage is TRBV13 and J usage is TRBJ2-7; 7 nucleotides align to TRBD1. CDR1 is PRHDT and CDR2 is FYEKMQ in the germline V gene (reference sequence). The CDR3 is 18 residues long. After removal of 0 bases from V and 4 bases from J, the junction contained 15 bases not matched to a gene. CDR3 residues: CASSLGSPTGHISYEQYF. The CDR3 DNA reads TGTGCCAGCAGCTTAGGATCTCCGACAGGGCATATCTCTTACGAGCAGTACTTC.

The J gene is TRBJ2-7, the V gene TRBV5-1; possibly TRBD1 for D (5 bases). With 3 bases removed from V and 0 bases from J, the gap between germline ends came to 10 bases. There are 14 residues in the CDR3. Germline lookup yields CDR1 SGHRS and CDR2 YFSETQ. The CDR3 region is CASSSKTVSYEQYF. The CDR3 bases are TGCGCCAGCAGCTCAAAGACAGTCTCCTACGAGCAGTACTTC.